This T cell receptor beta chain comes out of a study of T cell changes during pregnancy in multiple sclerosis. CDR3 length equals 14 residues. Germline V gene lookup returns CDR1 MGHRA and CDR2 YSYEKL. Between the trimmed V and J ends, which lost 4 bases and 3 bases, there was a span of 12 bases. Generated by immunoSEQ multiplex PCR, the TCRdb table keeps only in-frame clones and is missing some. The data show 66,000 or so clones, with 80% to 90% seen just once and roughly 0.9% held by the top ten. The TCR comes from a female donor in good health, enrolled as a control in a pregnancy study. The sequenced sample was peripheral blood, obtained in the first trimester of pregnancy. V is TRBV4-1 and J is TRBJ1-1; D may be TRBD1 (6 bases). The CDR3: CASSPRGGHTEAFF. In nucleotides, the CDR3 is TGCGCCAGCAGCCCCCGCGGGGGGCACACTGAAGCTTTCTTT.